This is a list of T cell receptor beta chains from one sample in a study of cytomegalovirus exposure and HLA in healthy donors. Sequenced by immunoSEQ multiplex PCR; TCRdb stores in-frame clones only, minus some. The table lists 100,000 to 150,000 clones, approximately 75% of them singletons. Sequencing was done on a sample of PBMCs. The receptors derive from a man aged 50 or older in good health and CMV-seropositive. CDR3s include the opening cysteine and the closing phenylalanine or tryptophan.

>TRBV7-9
CASSPTGASGNTIYF
>TRBV18
CASSASSGANVLTF
>TRBV6-5
CASAWTGEDSPLHF
>TRBV6-5
CASSLTSGGPYEQYF
>TRBV29-1
CSGADTGELFF
>TRBV11-2
CASSSRGPGPADGYTF
>TRBV5-5
CASSSGGAFGEKLFF
>TRBV6-5
CASSYDSGGNTIYF
>TRBV7-9
CASSIGLAGGRELFF
>TRBV2
CASTSGTSGTYTQYF
>TRBV5-4
CASSLGAQGANVLTF
>TRBV27
CASRSLGTAMGIHEQYF
>TRBV5-6
CASSLGRGGSRQYF
>TRBV4-1
CASSQGTSGSSYIQYF
>TRBV19
CASSPSGGMAGANVLTF
>TRBV2
CASSEGDTRNQPQHF
>TRBV6-5
CASSYRETGGYEQYF
>TRBV19
CASSNPSTVNYGYTF
>TRBV19
CASPPRGIVNTEAFF
>TRBV19
CASSIRGGQGGANYGYTF
>TRBV5-1
CASSPSGTSGSHYEQYF
>TRBV7-2
CASSFSSGTRNTEAFF
>TRBV5-6
CASSLPGVKYGYTF
>TRBV11-1
CASSWSAGSGAFF
>TRBV10-1
CASTGSIIGLAGNPQETQYF
>TRBV19
CASWGTGTSGSLGSGANVLTF
>TRBV2
CASSKSGQATTEAFF
>TRBV5-1
CASSLLDRPNIQYF
>TRBV6-1
CASRLTVNYGYTF
>TRBV5-1
CASSSTGAGEKLFF
>TRBV5-4
CASSLAGSYEQYF
>TRBV29-1
CSARVYNEQFF
>TRBV6-1
CVSSEWGGNTEAFF
>TRBV11-3
CASSLAGAIEQYF
>TRBV2
CASSLGAGEAEAFF
>TRBV7-9
CASSFGGFGYTF
>TRBV11-2
CASSLPVRNTEAFF
>TRBV18
CASSLALDQPQHF
>TRBV19
CASSGGTKPQHF
>TRBV5-4
CASSLREDYEQYF
>TRBV5-1
CASSFRTGVYNEQFF
>TRBV19
CASSPGGGEKLFF